The clone carrying this T cell receptor (beta chain) has a count of ten or more. The sample is drawn from a study of molecular identifiers for immune sequencing clone quantification. For the study at large: Four of five splits of RNA from 20,000 or 100,000 naive CD8 cells were sequenced in replicates.

TCRdb used MiXCR to reprocess the PCR reads, holding one entry per CDR3 protein. The data hold under 650,000 distinct CDR3 sequences, with just under 20% observed a single time. Sorting selected naive CD8 T cells with a CD8+CD4-CCR7+CD45RA+ phenotype. The source material was naive CD8+ T cells from blood, with Jurkat cell RNA spiked in. Subset here: FACS-sorted CD8+CD4-CCR7+CD45RA+ naive T cells. The receptor's source is a human donor in good health. Some libraries in this study had Jurkat cell RNA spiked in.

In DNA, the CDR3 is TGTGCCAGCAGCGTATTAGCGGGGGGGCCTCAGGATACGCAGTATTTT. It codes for CASSVLAGGPQDTQYF. The rearrangement uses TRBV9 and TRBJ2-3; 11 bases agree with TRBD2. The CDR3 spans 16 residues. The germline V gene has CDR1 SGDLS and CDR2 YYNGEE. V lost 1 base, J lost 6 bases, and 7 bases stayed unmatched.